The 19 T cell receptor beta chains below were found in one sample sequenced in a study of shared clonotypes between healthy human individuals. The repertoire was sequenced with immunoSEQ multiplex PCR; TCRdb's copy has only in-frame clones and lacks some. The sample yields more than 2 million clones, around 95% seen once. The sequenced sample consisted of naive CD4+ T cells sorted from blood. Subset indicated: CD45RA+ positively selected. The source is a man aged 18 to 29 in good health.

V usage is TRBV27 and J usage is TRBJ1-6; the D gene is possibly TRBD1 (5 bases). The germline V gene has CDR1 MNHEY and CDR2 SMNVEV (reference sequence). Between the trimmed V and J ends, which lost 7 bases and 7 bases, there was a span of 17 bases. The CDR3 totals 15 residues. The CDR3, as DNA: TGTGCCAGCACAATCCAGGGTTTGGGGAATTCACCCCTCCACTTT. Residues: CASTIQGLGNSPLHF.

The rearrangement joins TRBV6-5 to TRBJ1-2; 8 bases map to TRBD1. The CDR3 covers 15 residues. Germline V gives CDR1 MNHEY, CDR2 SVGAGI. Trimming cost V 5 bases and J 5 bases; bases outside gene matches: 10. The CDR3 region is CASSPPTGEGYGYTF. For the CDR3, the DNA is TGTGCCAGCAGTCCACCGACAGGGGAGGGGTATGGCTACACCTTC.

Concerning this clone itself: This sample includes further DNA sequences coding for the same CDR3. The genes are TRBV30 and TRBJ2-2; D unresolved. CDR3 size: 12 residues. V was trimmed by 4 bases and J by 4 bases, leaving 7 bases between them. Germline V gene sequence: CDR1 GTSNPN, CDR2 SVGIG (reference sequence). This CDR3 reads CAWTGGTGELFF. In DNA, the CDR3 is TGTGCCTGGACCGGCGGCACCGGGGAGCTGTTTTTT.

This clone was seen only once. J is TRBJ2-5 and V is TRBV4-1; 7 nucleotides agree with TRBD2. Germline V gene sequence: CDR1 MGHRA, CDR2 YSYEKL. V was clipped by 3 bases and J by 7 bases; unmatched bases: 8. The CDR3 sequence is 14 residues long. CDR3 sequence (DNA): TGCGCCAGCAGCCAGGGGGAGGGCCGGAGGACCCAGTACTTC. Protein product: CASSQGEGRRTQYF.

The genes are TRBV25-1 and TRBJ2-7; D is uncertain. Germline loops: CDR1 MGHDK, CDR2 SYGVNS. Trimming pared 1 base from V and 2 bases from J, leaving 6 bases between. This CDR3 has 13 amino acids. The CDR3 region has the DNA TGTGCCAGCAGTGAATGGGCGGCCTACGAGCAGTACTTC. It yields the protein CASSEWAAYEQYF.

This sequence joins TRBV6-5 and TRBJ2-1; 11 bases agree with TRBD2. Germline trimming cut 5 bases from V and 12 bases from J; bases unmatched to any gene: 12. The CDR3 contains 15 residues. Germline V lookup: CDR1 MNHEY, CDR2 SVGAGI. CDR3 loop: CASSGGTSGNRGQFF. Written as DNA, the CDR3 is TGTGCCAGCAGTGGAGGGACTAGCGGAAACCGTGGGCAGTTCTTC.

For this clone: Within the sample, other DNA sequences also encode this same CDR3. The CDR3 reads CAWSIDSNQPQHF. In DNA form, the CDR3 reads TGTGCCTGGAGCATCGATAGCAATCAGCCCCAGCATTTT. V usage is TRBV30 and J usage is TRBJ1-5, with D unclear. V lost 3 bases to trimming and J lost 0 bases, with 6 bases between them. The length of the CDR3 is 13 residues. Germline-derived CDR1 and CDR2 are GTSNPN and SVGIG (reference sequence). The full variable domain, completed using reference TRBV30 and TRBJ1-5, is SQTIHQWPATLVQPVGSPLSLECTVEGTSNPNLYWYRQAAGRGLQLLFYSVGIGQISSEVPQNLSASRPQDRQFILSSKKLLLSDSGFYLCAWSIDSNQPQHFGDGTRLSIL.

The rearrangement joins TRBV19 to TRBJ1-3; D unresolved. V gave up 8 bases and J gave up 1 base, with 12 bases separating them. The germline V gene has CDR1 LNHDA and CDR2 SQIVND (reference sequence). This CDR3 comprises 14 residues. The CDR3 sequence: CASERSGSGNTIYF. In nucleotides, the CDR3 is TGTGCCAGTGAAAGGTCCGGGTCTGGAAACACCATATATTTT.

This clone was observed a few times. This sample includes further DNA sequences coding for the same CDR3. The rearrangement links TRBV10-3 to TRBJ2-5, with D unclear. Trimming shortened V by 0 bases and J by 5 bases, and 1 base separated the two germline ends. This CDR3 is built from 11 residues. The V gene's germline CDR1 is ENHRY and CDR2 SYGVKD. DNA for the CDR3: TGTGCCATCAGTGAGTCGGAGACCCAGTACTTC. Amino acid sequence: CAISESETQYF.

The chain couples TRBV27 to TRBJ1-2; D perhaps matches TRBD1 (5 bases). This CDR3 is built from 17 residues. CDR1 and CDR2 (germline): MNHEY, SMNVEV (reference sequence). The V end was cut by 5 bases, the J end by 4 bases, with 23 bases between. This CDR3 is CASSLRPPGTGLYGYTF. The CDR3 DNA is TGTGCCAGCAGTCTCCGACCCCCCGGGACGGGCCTCTATGGCTACACCTTC.

The CDR3 region is CASSQDVLGVYEQYF. Here the CDR3 DNA reads TGCGCCAGCAGCCAAGATGTGCTGGGAGTCTACGAGCAGTACTTC. V and J are TRBV4-3 and TRBJ2-7, with a weak D call TRBD2 (5 bases). CDR3 length equals 15 residues. The germline gives CDR1 LGHNA, CDR2 YSLEER. V lost 0 bases and J lost 3, with 12 bases in between.

V is TRBV12-5 and J is TRBJ1-3; TRBD1 matches at 7 bases. There are 15 residues in the CDR3. J gave up 0 bases and V 5 bases, and 4 bases lay outside the gene matches. Germline values: CDR1 LGHNT, CDR2 FRNRAP. This CDR3 reads CASGIRDSSGNTIYF. The CDR3 DNA sequence: TGTGCTAGTGGTATCCGGGACAGCTCTGGAAACACCATATATTTT.

V gene TRBV6-6 combines with J gene TRBJ2-7; D ambiguous. CDR1 MNHNY and CDR2 SVGAGI come from the germline V gene (reference sequence). The germline V and J ends were trimmed by 8 bases and 0 bases, with 11 bases remaining between them. This CDR3 is built from 13 residues. The CDR3 DNA reads TGTGCCAGCCGGACCGACGGCTCCTACGAGCAGTACTTC. Its protein product is CASRTDGSYEQYF.

The rearrangement uses TRBV30 and TRBJ2-7, with D unclear. CDR1 and CDR2 from the germline V gene are GTSNPN and SVGIG (reference sequence). The V end was cut by 3 bases, the J end by 13 bases, with 19 bases between. The CDR3 is made up of 12 amino acids. The CDR3 loop reads CAWSQSNFRAYF. The CDR3 DNA reads TGTGCCTGGAGCCAATCTAATTTTAGGGCTTACTTC.

The chain is built from TRBV10-3 and TRBJ1-2; 7 bases fit TRBD1. Germline V gene data show CDR1 as ENHRY and CDR2 as SYGVKD. V lost 5 bases and J lost 3; bases outside the gene matches: 3. The CDR3 consists of 13 residues. CDR3 sequence reads: CAISYDRDYGYTF. The DNA for the CDR3 is TGTGCCATCAGTTACGACAGGGACTATGGCTACACCTTC.

The CDR3 DNA follows: TGCGCCACCTCGGGCGGCCCGAGCTCCTACAATGAGCAGTTCTTC. Encoded protein: CATSGGPSSYNEQFF. The rearrangement links TRBV5-1 to TRBJ2-1; D unclear. Trimming took 9 bases from V and 0 from J, leaving 16 bases between them. The V gene's germline CDR1 is SGHRS and CDR2 YFSETQ. This CDR3 comprises 15 residues.

The CDR3 spells CASSFVRCCGANVLTF. DNA for the CDR3: TGCGCCAGCAGCTTCGTCAGGTGCTGTGGGGCCAACGTCCTGACTTTC. The J gene is TRBJ2-6, the V gene TRBV5-1, with D unclear. The V end was cut by 2 bases, the J end by 3 bases, with 12 bases between. Germline V gene data show CDR1 as SGHRS and CDR2 as YFSETQ. The CDR3 is 16 residues long.

About this clone: This sample also contains other DNA sequences that code for the same CDR3. V gene TRBV18 combines with J gene TRBJ2-7; D remains unclear. Germline CDR1 reads KGHSH; CDR2 reads LQKENI. The CDR3 covers 12 residues. With 2 bases removed from V and 2 bases from J, the gap between germline ends came to 4 bases. CDR3 nucleotides: TGTGCCAGCTCACCAGGGACCTACGAGCAGTACTTC. This gives the protein CASSPGTYEQYF.

The chain carries TRBV23-1 and TRBJ2-4; no firm D call. TRBV23-1 qualifies as an ORF whose function is uncertain. This CDR3 contains 16 residues. Deletions cut 0 bases from V and 4 bases from J, with 13 bases between. The CDR3 spells CASSQSISRGKNIQYF. The DNA for the CDR3 is TGCGCCAGCAGTCAATCAATATCCCGAGGTAAAAACATTCAGTACTTC.